This T cell receptor (beta chain) was captured by sequencing in a study of cytomegalovirus exposure and HLA in healthy donors. Notes on the study in general: Across all donors, roughly uniform sequencing depth was an assumption of the presence/absence analyses. Based on reports, TCR beta sequences accurately predicted HLA-A and HLA-B alleles for most subjects. CMV serostatus was the sole immune exposure information available.

The PCR contained 60 Vbeta and 13 Jbeta primers. The data were produced by immunoSEQ multiplex PCR, yet TCRdb's version contains in-frame clones alone and is incomplete. The table shows 130,000 or so clones, with roughly 86% occurring only once. Turning to this clone: Its antigen is undetermined.

Losses at the gene ends were 3 bases for V and 6 bases for J; bases not matched to a gene: 5. Germline loops: CDR1 SGDLS, CDR2 YYNGEE. The CDR3 is 13 residues long. This clonotype originated in a man aged 18 to 29 in good health and CMV-seropositive. V gene TRBV9 combines with J gene TRBJ2-7; TRBD1 agrees at 8 bases. Sequenced input: PBMCs. CDR3 DNA: TGTGCCAGCAGCGGACAGGGGAGTAGCGAGCAGTACTTC. Translated, it gives CASSGQGSSEQYF.